This paragraph reports one T cell receptor (beta chain). CD8+ and CD4+ T cells from blood underwent TCR beta sequencing. The study used treatment-naive patients who had stable or active relapsing-remitting disease as multiple sclerosis controls. CD8+ and CD4+ T cells were negatively isolated; TEMRA cells were FACS-enriched. These data originate in a study of CD8 T cells in Susac syndrome. The CDR3 extends over 15 amino acids. In germline, CDR1 is SGHRS, CDR2 YFSETQ. V dropped 0 bases and J dropped 5 bases, with 14 bases sitting between them. An amount of RNA that ranged from roughly 0.5 to 1 ug was reverse transcribed with random hexamers. It was immunoSEQ multiplex PCR that amplified TCR beta CDR3 across 54 Vbeta and 13 Jbeta. TCRdb recomputed calls from the immunoSEQ multiplex PCR reads with MiXCR, one row per CDR3 protein. The sample lists about 400,000 distinct CDR3 sequences; more than 80% were seen once.

The V gene is TRBV5-1, the J gene TRBJ1-1; tentatively, D is TRBD1 (5 bases). This sequence was found in a human donor with multiple sclerosis. The specimen was CD8+ T cells from PBMCs. CDR3 amino acids: CASSLGQTEITEAFF. DNA of the CDR3: TGCGCCAGCAGCTTGGGACAGACGGAAATAACTGAAGCTTTCTTT.